This entry describes one TCR beta chain. Germline V gives CDR1 SGHRS, CDR2 YFSETQ. This CDR3 is 14 amino acids long. Losses at the gene ends were 4 bases for V and 6 bases for J; bases not matched to a gene: 7. This sample is drawn from a study of cytomegalovirus exposure and HLA in healthy donors. Here immunoSEQ multiplex PCR was the method, and the copy in TCRdb shows in-frame clones only, minus some. This sample has around 250,000 clones, with 90% found just once. The receptor was derived from a woman between 18 and 29 years old in good health and CMV-seronegative. V and J are TRBV5-1 and TRBJ2-4, with 7 bases lining up with TRBD1. The sequenced sample was PBMCs. The CDR3 loop is CASSPGTVGNIQYF. The CDR3 DNA reads TGCGCCAGCAGCCCAGGGACAGTGGGAAACATTCAGTACTTC.